Presented here are 7 T cell receptor beta chains from one specimen sequenced in a study of cytomegalovirus exposure and HLA in healthy donors (dated by TCRdb to about 2017). Library creation used the immunoSEQ multiplex PCR assay. A mixture of 60 forward primers for TCR Vbeta segments and 13 reverse primers for TCR Jbeta segments was used in the multiplex PCR. Entries here come from immuneACCESS through TCRdb and include only in-frame sequences with V and J called. Some clones fail to appear in such tables; in the studies checked, an unresolved V gene covers under half of the shortfall, and the cause of the remainder is unknown. This sample is represented by approximately 120,000 clones; around 82% of them were singletons. The ten top clones hold around 3.9% of the sample. Sequences were obtained from PBMCs. These receptors came from a man in his forties or fifties in good health and CMV-seronegative.

The chain employs TRBV7-9 and TRBJ1-6; the match to TRBD1 covers 7 bases. The V gene's germline CDR1 is SEHNR and CDR2 FQNEAQ (reference sequence). Germline trimming cut 3 bases from V and 4 bases from J; bases unmatched to any gene: 0. The CDR3 has 14 amino acids. The CDR3 protein is CASSLDRYNSPLHF. In DNA form, the CDR3 reads TGTGCCAGCAGCTTGGACAGGTATAATTCACCCCTCCACTTT. Complete variable domain (other parts from reference TRBV7-9 and TRBJ1-6): DTGVSQNPRHKITKRGQNVTFRCDPISEHNRLYWYRQTLGQGPEFLTYFQNEAQLEKSRLLSDRFSAERPKGSFSTLEIQRTEQGDSAMYLCASSLDRYNSPLHFGNGTRLTVT.

J is TRBJ2-3 and V is TRBV9; TRBD1 might be the D (7 bases). Between the trimmed V and J ends, which lost 0 bases and 2 bases, there was a span of 13 bases. Germline V gene sequence: CDR1 SGDLS, CDR2 YYNGEE. CDR3 size: 16 residues. Here the CDR3 DNA reads TGTGCCAGCAGCGTAGACGGAGGGACAGACACAGATACGCAGTATTTT. Its protein is CASSVDGGTDTDTQYF.

The chain is built from TRBV7-2 and TRBJ1-5; 7 bases are shared with TRBD1. The CDR3 length is 14 residues. CDR1 and CDR2 (germline): SGHTA, FQGNSA. V was pared by 1 base and J by 7 bases, with 4 bases of the junction left unmatched. For the CDR3, the DNA is TGTGCCAGCAGCTTAGACAGGGGTTTACAGCCCCAGCATTTT. Its protein product is CASSLDRGLQPQHF.

The chain couples TRBV7-2 to TRBJ1-1; no reliable D call. Germline CDR1 reads SGHTA; CDR2 reads FQGNSA. V was trimmed by 3 bases and J by 1 base, leaving 9 bases between them. The CDR3 is 14 amino acids. The CDR3, as DNA: TGTGCCAGCAGCTTTAGAAGGAGGAACACTGAAGCTTTCTTT. Translated, it gives CASSFRRRNTEAFF.

This clone was seen only once. V gene TRBV5-4 combines with J gene TRBJ2-3; D may be TRBD2 (6 bases). The length of the CDR3 is 15 residues. Between the trimmed V and J ends, which lost 2 bases and 4 bases, there was a span of 14 bases. In germline, CDR1 is SGHNT, CDR2 YYREEE (reference sequence). This chain's CDR3 is CASSFRQGGADTQYF. Here the CDR3 DNA reads TGTGCCAGCAGCTTCCGGCAGGGAGGCGCAGATACGCAGTATTTT.

Remarks on this clone: Sequence at one end of the junction differs from germline and may be a read error. The chain carries TRBV7-9 and TRBJ2-7; D may be TRBD1 (6 bases). The CDR3 contains 19 residues. Germline V gene data show CDR1 as SEHNR and CDR2 as FQNEAQ (reference sequence). The DNA of the CDR3 is TGTTCCAGCAGCTTAGGGCCCTCGAGGTCTGGCAGGGGCGCCTACGAGCAGTACTTC. Protein: CSSSLGPSRSGRGAYEQYF. Complete variable domain (other parts from reference TRBV7-9 and TRBJ2-7): DTGVSQNPRHKITKRGQNVTFRCDPISEHNRLYWYRQTLGQGPEFLTYFQNEAQLEKSRLLSDRFSAERPKGSFSTLEIQRTEQGDSAMYLCSSSLGPSRSGRGAYEQYFGPGTRLTVT.

The chain has TRBV19 and TRBJ2-6; D possibly corresponds to TRBD1 (7 bases). V was pared by 9 bases and J by 0 bases, with 12 bases between. From germline, CDR1 is LNHDA and CDR2 SQIVND (reference sequence). This CDR3 contains 15 residues. Here the CDR3 reads CASRGEHSGANVLTF. The CDR3 DNA reads TGTGCCAGCAGGGGGGAACACTCTGGGGCCAACGTCCTGACTTTC.